This TCR beta chain stems from a study of cytomegalovirus exposure and HLA in healthy donors. PCR used 60 Vbeta primers and 13 Jbeta primers. The method was immunoSEQ multiplex PCR; TCRdb's version includes in-frame clones alone and lacks a portion of them. Here the sample spans roughly 100,000 clones, about 70% being singletons. Nominal health characterized the donors when sampled, though unrecorded immune exposures were likely. CDR3 size: 14 residues. J lost 2 bases, V lost 8 bases, and 7 bases had no gene match. In germline, CDR1 is SNHLY, CDR2 FYNNEI. The sequencing sample was made of PBMCs. The V gene is TRBV2, the J gene TRBJ2-3; TRBD1 matches 7 bases. The sequence came from a boy younger than 18 in good health and CMV-seronegative. CDR3 protein: CASLRGGNTDTQYF. The CDR3 DNA reads TGTGCCAGCCTACGAGGGGGCAACACAGATACGCAGTATTTT.